The 14 T cell receptor beta chains in this list originate from one sample, sequenced in a study of T cell responses to AZD1222 COVID-19 vaccine. The protocol was immunoSEQ multiplex PCR, while the TCRdb copy is restricted to in-frame clones and leaves out a portion. The data hold more than 75,000 clones, with 90% observed a single time. Sample: peripheral blood, taken 28 days after the second AZD1222 dose. The receptor source for this set is an adult who received the AZD1222 COVID-19 vaccine.

The chain carries TRBV29-1 and TRBJ1-2, with 9 bases aligning to TRBD1. The germline gives CDR1 SQVTM, CDR2 ANQGSEA. The CDR3 covers 14 residues. The trim removed 7 bases at V and 8 bases at J, leaving 14 bases unmatched. The CDR3 loop is CSAERIQGAGGYTF. The CDR3 DNA sequence: TGCAGCGCCGAAAGGATACAGGGGGCAGGGGGCTACACCTTC.

As DNA, the CDR3 is TGTGCCATCAGTTACAGGTTTAGCTCTGGAAACACCATATATTTT. Its translation is CAISYRFSSGNTIYF. This chain links TRBV10-3 with TRBJ1-3; D possibly corresponds to TRBD1 (5 bases). There are 15 residues in the CDR3. Germline CDR1 reads ENHRY; CDR2 reads SYGVKD. The V gene lost 5 bases and the J gene lost 0 bases, with 11 bases spanning the gap.

The chain has TRBV5-1 and TRBJ2-6; D may match TRBD1 or TRBD2 (5 bases each). V dropped 0 bases and J dropped 0 bases, with 7 bases sitting between them. This CDR3 is 16 amino acids long. The germline gives CDR1 SGHRS, CDR2 YFSETQ. DNA of the CDR3: TGCGCCAGCAGCTTGGTCGGGGCCTCTGGGGCCAACGTCCTGACTTTC. Encoded protein: CASSLVGASGANVLTF.

This sequence joins TRBV4-2 and TRBJ1-4; TRBD1 agrees at 10 bases. This CDR3 spans 16 amino acids. The germline gives CDR1 LGHNA, CDR2 YNFKEQ. V lost 2 bases, J lost 8 bases, and 8 bases stayed unmatched. The CDR3 DNA follows: TGTGCCAGCAGCCAACAATCCGGGACAGGGGAAGAAAAACTGTTTTTT. Encoded protein: CASSQQSGTGEEKLFF.

This clone was recorded only once. The chain links TRBV7-2 to TRBJ1-1; 10 positions agree with TRBD1. Germline CDR1 and CDR2: SGHTA and FQGNSA. CDR3 length equals 15 residues. The trim removed 5 bases at V and 4 bases at J, leaving 7 bases unmatched. The CDR3 DNA reads TGTGCCAGCAGCCCCCAGACAGGGGGCGGCACTGAAGCTTTCTTT. The encoded protein is CASSPQTGGGTEAFF.

In this sample, this clone turned up once. This chain's CDR3 is CASSPIAEGTNYGYTF. The CDR3 DNA reads as TGTGCCAGCTCACCGATAGCGGAGGGTACCAACTATGGCTACACCTTC. The gene calls are TRBV18 and TRBJ1-2; D unresolved. Germline V gene lookup returns CDR1 KGHSH and CDR2 LQKENI. Between the trimmed V and J ends, which lost 3 bases and 2 bases, there was a span of 16 bases. CDR3 length: 16 residues.

The V and J genes are TRBV24-1 and TRBJ1-2, with 7 bases lining up with TRBD1. CDR3 length: 13 residues. Germline CDR1 is KGHDR and CDR2 is SFDVKD. Unmatched junction bases numbered 7, after V lost 5 bases and J lost 8 bases. As DNA, the CDR3 is TGTGCCACCAGTGGACAGGGCGGAGGCGGCTACACCTTC. Translation: CATSGQGGGGYTF.

This chain uses TRBV7-2 with TRBJ2-1; either TRBD1 or TRBD2 may supply D (6 bases each). The germline gives CDR1 SGHTA, CDR2 FQGNSA. The CDR3 totals 16 residues. The V and J ends lost 0 bases and 3 bases respectively, with 12 bases between them. The CDR3 DNA sequence: TGTGCCAGCAGCTTAGCAAGGGGGGCCGGCTACAATGAGCAGTTCTTC. Translation: CASSLARGAGYNEQFF.

The V gene is TRBV7-9, the J gene TRBJ1-3, with D uncertain. This CDR3 spans 15 amino acids. The germline CDR1 and CDR2 sequences are SEHNR and FQNEAQ (reference sequence). Trimming stripped 3 bases from V and 2 bases from J, with 11 bases between. The CDR3 DNA reads as TGTGCCAGCAGCTTTAAGGAGTCGGCTGGAAACACCATATATTTT. As protein: CASSFKESAGNTIYF.

This chain connects TRBV28 to TRBJ1-2; D remains unclear. Germline CDR1 MDHEN, CDR2 SYDVKM. The CDR3 spans 11 residues. V lost 9 bases, J lost 10 bases, and 15 bases lay in between. The CDR3 DNA sequence: TGTGCCAGTCGAGGGAGGGCTGTCTACACCTTC. Amino acids: CASRGRAVYTF.

The chain has TRBV7-2 and TRBJ2-1; the D gene could be TRBD1 or TRBD2 (6 bases each). Per the germline V gene, CDR1 is SGHTA and CDR2 is FQGNSA. The CDR3 is 14 amino acids. The germline V and J ends were trimmed by 5 bases and 4 bases, with 12 bases remaining between them. CDR3 in DNA: TGTGCCAGCAGCCGCCCGGGGGCATACAATGAGCAGTTCTTC. Encoded protein: CASSRPGAYNEQFF.

This clone is a singleton in its sample. The chain couples TRBV2 to TRBJ1-5; 7 nucleotides agree with TRBD1. Per germline, CDR1 SNHLY and CDR2 FYNNEI. After removal of 7 bases from V and 10 bases from J, the junction contained 10 bases not matched to a gene. The CDR3 covers 13 residues. The CDR3 sequence: CASNGQAPLPQHF. The DNA of the CDR3 is TGTGCCAGCAACGGACAGGCCCCCTTACCCCAGCATTTT.

This rearrangement joins TRBV9 to TRBJ2-1; 9 bases are a match to TRBD1. V gave up 4 bases and J gave up 6 bases; unmatched junction bases: 8. The CDR3 is made up of 15 amino acids. CDR1 SGDLS and CDR2 YYNGEE come from the germline V gene. In nucleotides, the CDR3 is TGTGCCAGCAGCTCCCTGGGACAGGGCTTCAATGAGCAGTTCTTC. Its protein product is CASSSLGQGFNEQFF.

The gene calls are TRBV28 and TRBJ1-1, with unresolved D. The CDR3 contains 16 residues. CDR1 and CDR2 from the germline V gene are MDHEN and SYDVKM. With 5 bases removed from V and 2 bases from J, the gap between germline ends came to 18 bases. The CDR3 DNA is TGTGCCAGCAGTCTCTCTTCGACAAGCATAAACACTGAAGCTTTCTTT. It translates to CASSLSSTSINTEAFF.